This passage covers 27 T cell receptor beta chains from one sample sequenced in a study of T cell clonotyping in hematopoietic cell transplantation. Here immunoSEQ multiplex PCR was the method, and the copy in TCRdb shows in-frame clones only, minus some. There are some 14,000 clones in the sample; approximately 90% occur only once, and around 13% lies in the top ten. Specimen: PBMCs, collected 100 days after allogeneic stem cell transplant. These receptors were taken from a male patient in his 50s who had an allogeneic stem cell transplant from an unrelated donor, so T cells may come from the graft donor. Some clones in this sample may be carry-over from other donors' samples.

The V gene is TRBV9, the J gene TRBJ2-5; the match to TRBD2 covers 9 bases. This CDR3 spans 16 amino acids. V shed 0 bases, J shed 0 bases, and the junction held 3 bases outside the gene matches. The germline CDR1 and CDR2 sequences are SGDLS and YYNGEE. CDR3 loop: CASSVDSGGHQETQYF. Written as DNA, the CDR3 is TGTGCCAGCAGCGTAGACAGCGGGGGGCACCAAGAGACCCAGTACTTC.

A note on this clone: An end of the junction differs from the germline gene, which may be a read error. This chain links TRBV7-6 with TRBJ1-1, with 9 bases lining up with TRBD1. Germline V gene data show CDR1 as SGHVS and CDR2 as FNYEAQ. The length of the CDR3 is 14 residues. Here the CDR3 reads CASSSGTGNAEAFF. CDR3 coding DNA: TGTGCCAGCAGCTCCGGGACAGGGAACGCTGAAGCTTTCTTT.

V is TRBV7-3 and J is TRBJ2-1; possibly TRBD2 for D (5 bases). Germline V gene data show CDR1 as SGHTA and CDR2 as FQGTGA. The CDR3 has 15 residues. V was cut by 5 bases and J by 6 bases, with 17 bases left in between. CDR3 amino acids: CASSPLGASSNEQFF. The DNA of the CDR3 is TGTGCCAGCAGCCCCTTGGGAGCTAGTAGCAATGAGCAGTTCTTC.

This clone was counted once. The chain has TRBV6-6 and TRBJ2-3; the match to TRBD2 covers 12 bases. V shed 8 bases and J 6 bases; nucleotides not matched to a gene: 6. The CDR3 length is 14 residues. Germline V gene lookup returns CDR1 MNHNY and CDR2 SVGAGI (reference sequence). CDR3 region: CASRTSGTRDTQYF. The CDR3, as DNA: TGTGCCAGCCGGACTAGCGGGACCCGGGATACGCAGTATTTT.

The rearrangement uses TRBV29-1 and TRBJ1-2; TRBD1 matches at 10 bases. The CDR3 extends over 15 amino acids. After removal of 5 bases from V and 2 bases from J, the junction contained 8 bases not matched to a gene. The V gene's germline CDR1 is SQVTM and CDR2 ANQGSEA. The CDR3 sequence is CSVPRLGQGNYGYTF. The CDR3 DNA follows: TGCAGCGTTCCGAGGCTGGGACAGGGGAACTATGGCTACACCTTC.

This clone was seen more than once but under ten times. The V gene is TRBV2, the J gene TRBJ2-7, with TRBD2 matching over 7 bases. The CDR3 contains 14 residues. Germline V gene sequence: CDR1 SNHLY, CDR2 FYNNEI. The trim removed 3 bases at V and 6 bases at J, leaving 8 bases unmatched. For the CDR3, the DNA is TGTGCCAGCAGTGAGCGCGGACTAGGATTCGAGCAGTACTTC. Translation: CASSERGLGFEQYF.

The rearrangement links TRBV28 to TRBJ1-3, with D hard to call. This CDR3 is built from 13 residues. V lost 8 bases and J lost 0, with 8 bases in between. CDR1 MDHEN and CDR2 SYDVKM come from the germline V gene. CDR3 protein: CASRPSSGNTIYF. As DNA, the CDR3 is TGTGCCAGCCGACCGAGCTCTGGAAACACCATATATTTT.

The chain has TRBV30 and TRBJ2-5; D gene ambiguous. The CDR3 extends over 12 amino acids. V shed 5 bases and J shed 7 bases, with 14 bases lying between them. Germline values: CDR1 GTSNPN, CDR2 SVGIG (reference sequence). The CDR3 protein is CAWGFMAGTQYF. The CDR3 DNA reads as TGTGCCTGGGGGTTTATGGCAGGGACCCAGTACTTC.

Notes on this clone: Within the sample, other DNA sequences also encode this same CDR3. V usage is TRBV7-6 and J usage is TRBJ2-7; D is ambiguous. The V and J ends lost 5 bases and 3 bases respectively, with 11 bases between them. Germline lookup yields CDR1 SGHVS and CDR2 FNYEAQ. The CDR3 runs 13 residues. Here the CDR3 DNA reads TGTGCCAGCAGCCCTGGACCGAACTACGAGCAGTACTTC. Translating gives CASSPGPNYEQYF.

Here the CDR3 DNA reads TGCGCCAGCAGCTTGGATGGGGGGTTACCTGCAGATACGCAGTATTTT. Residues: CASSLDGGLPADTQYF. The chain joins TRBV5-1 to TRBJ2-3; D is possibly TRBD2 (6 bases). The V gene's germline CDR1 is SGHRS and CDR2 YFSETQ. Trimming shortened V by 0 bases and J by 4 bases, and 15 bases separated the two germline ends. This CDR3 has 16 residues.

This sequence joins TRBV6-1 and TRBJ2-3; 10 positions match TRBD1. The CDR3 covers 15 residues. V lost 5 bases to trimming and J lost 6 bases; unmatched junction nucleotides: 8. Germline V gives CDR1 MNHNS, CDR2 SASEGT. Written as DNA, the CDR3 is TGTGCCAGCAGTACCGGGACAGGGGTGGGGGATACGCAGTATTTT. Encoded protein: CASSTGTGVGDTQYF.

CDR3 loop: CASSPGTGGRETQYF. The DNA of the CDR3 is TGTGCCAGCAGCCCAGGGACAGGGGGGCGGGAGACCCAGTACTTC. J is TRBJ2-5 and V is TRBV9; the match to TRBD1 covers 11 bases. Germline CDR1 reads SGDLS; CDR2 reads YYNGEE. The CDR3 extends over 15 amino acids. Trimming cost V 4 bases and J 5 bases; bases outside gene matches: 7.

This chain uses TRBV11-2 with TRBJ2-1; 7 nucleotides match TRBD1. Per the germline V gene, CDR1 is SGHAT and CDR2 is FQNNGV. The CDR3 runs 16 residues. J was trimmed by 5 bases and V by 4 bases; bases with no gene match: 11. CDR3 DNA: TGTGCCAGCAGCTCTAAACCGGGACAGCCAGACAATGAGCAGTTCTTC. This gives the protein CASSSKPGQPDNEQFF.

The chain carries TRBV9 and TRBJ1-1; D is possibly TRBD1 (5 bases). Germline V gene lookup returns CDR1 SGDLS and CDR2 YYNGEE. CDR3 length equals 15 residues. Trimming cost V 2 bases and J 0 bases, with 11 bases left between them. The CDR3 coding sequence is TGTGCCAGCAGCGTGGGACCTGAGATGAACACTGAAGCTTTCTTT. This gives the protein CASSVGPEMNTEAFF.

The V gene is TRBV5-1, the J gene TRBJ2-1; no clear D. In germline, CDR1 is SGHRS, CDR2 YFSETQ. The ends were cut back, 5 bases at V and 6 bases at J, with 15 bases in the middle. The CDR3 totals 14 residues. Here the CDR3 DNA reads TGCGCCAGCAGTGTCCGGGTTGACCGCAATGAGCAGTTCTTC. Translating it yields CASSVRVDRNEQFF.

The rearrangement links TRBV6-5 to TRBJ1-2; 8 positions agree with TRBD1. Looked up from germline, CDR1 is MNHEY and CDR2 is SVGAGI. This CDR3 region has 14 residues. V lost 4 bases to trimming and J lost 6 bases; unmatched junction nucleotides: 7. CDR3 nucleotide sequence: TGTGCCAGCAGTTCCAGGGGGCAAGGAGATGGCTACACCTTC. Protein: CASSSRGQGDGYTF.

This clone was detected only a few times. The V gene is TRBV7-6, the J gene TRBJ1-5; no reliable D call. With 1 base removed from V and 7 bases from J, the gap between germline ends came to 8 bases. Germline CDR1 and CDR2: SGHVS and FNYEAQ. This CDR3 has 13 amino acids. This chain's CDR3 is CASSLEGGQPQHF. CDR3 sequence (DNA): TGTGCCAGCAGCTTAGAGGGCGGGCAGCCCCAGCATTTT.

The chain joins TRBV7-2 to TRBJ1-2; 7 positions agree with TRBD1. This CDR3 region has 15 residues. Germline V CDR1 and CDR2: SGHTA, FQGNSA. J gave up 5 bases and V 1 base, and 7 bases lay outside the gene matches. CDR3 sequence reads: CASSLEGRGRYGYTF. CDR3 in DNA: TGTGCCAGCAGCTTAGAGGGTAGGGGGCGTTATGGCTACACCTTC.

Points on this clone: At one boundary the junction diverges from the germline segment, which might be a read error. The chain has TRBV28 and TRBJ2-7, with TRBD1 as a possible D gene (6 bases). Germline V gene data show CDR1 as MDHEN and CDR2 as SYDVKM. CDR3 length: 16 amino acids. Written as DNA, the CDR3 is TGTGCCAGTAGTTTCCTAGGGGGAACTTCCTCCTACGAGCAGTACTTC. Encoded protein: CASSFLGGTSSYEQYF.

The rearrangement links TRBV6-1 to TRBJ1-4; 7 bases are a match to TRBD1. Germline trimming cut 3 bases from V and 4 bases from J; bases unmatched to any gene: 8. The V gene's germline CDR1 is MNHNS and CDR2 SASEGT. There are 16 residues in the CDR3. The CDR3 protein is CASSDLLGTDNEKLFF. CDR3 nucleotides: TGTGCCAGCAGTGATTTATTAGGGACAGATAATGAAAAACTGTTTTTT.

CDR3 sequence: CGATDQETQYF. CDR3 sequence (DNA): TGCGGGGCAACAGACCAAGAGACCCAGTACTTC. This sequence joins TRBV29-1 and TRBJ2-5, with a tentative D call TRBD1 (5 bases). The CDR3 length is 11 residues. CDR1 SQVTM and CDR2 ANQGSEA come from the germline V gene.

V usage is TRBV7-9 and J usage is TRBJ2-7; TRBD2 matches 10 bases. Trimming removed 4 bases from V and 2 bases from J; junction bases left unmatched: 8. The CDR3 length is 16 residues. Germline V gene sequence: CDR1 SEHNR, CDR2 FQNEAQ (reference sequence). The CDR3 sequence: CASSSKLAGNTYEQYF. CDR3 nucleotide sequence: TGTGCCAGCAGCTCCAAACTAGCGGGGAACACCTACGAGCAGTACTTC.

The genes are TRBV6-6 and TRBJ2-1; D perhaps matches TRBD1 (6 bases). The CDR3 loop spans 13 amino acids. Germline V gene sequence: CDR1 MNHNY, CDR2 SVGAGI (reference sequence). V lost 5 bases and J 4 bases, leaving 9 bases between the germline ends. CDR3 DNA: TGTGCCAGCAGTGTAGACAGGTACAATGAGCAGTTCTTC. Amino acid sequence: CASSVDRYNEQFF.

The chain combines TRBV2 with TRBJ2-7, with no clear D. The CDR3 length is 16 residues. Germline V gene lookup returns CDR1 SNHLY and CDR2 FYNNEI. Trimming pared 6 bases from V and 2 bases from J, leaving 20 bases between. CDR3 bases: TGTGCCAGCAGAGCCCTCTCCAATTATGGAGCCTACGAGCAGTACTTC. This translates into CASRALSNYGAYEQYF.

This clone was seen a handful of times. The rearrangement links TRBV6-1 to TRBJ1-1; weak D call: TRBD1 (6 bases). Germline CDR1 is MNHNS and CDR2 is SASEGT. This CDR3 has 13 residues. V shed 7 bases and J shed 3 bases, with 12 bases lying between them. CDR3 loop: CASKGRGDTEAFF. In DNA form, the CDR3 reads TGTGCCAGCAAAGGGAGGGGGGACACTGAAGCTTTCTTT.

The CDR3 DNA sequence: TGTGCCAGCACGGGACAGGGTCGGGGAAAACTGTTTTTT. Its protein is CASTGQGRGKLFF. The chain employs TRBV28 and TRBJ1-4; 9 nucleotides align to TRBD1. V was clipped by 7 bases and J by 10 bases; unmatched bases: 7. The germline gives CDR1 MDHEN, CDR2 SYDVKM. The CDR3 covers 13 residues.

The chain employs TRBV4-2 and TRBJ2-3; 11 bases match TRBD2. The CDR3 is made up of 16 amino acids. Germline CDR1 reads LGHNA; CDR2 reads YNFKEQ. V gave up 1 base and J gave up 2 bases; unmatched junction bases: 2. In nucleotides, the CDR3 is TGTGCCAGCAGCCAAGGACTAGCGGGACACACAGATACGCAGTATTTT. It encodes CASSQGLAGHTDTQYF.